Below are 7 T cell receptor beta chains sequenced from a single sample in a study of blood T cell repertoires in COVID-19. Sequencing used immunoSEQ multiplex PCR; TCRdb keeps in-frame clones, though not all of them. The sample carries over 400,000 clones, 70% to 90% recorded once. The specimen sequenced was peripheral blood. The receptors derive from a human donor in a cohort sampled during active COVID-19.

The gene calls are TRBV4-2 and TRBJ1-3; 9 bases fit TRBD1. Trimming cost V 1 base and J 5 bases; bases outside gene matches: 6. This CDR3 is built from 16 residues. Germline-derived CDR1 and CDR2 are LGHNA and YNFKEQ. CDR3 nucleotides: TGTGCCAGCAGCCAAGGAACACAGGGGGCTAGAAACACCATATATTTT. Amino acids: CASSQGTQGARNTIYF.

The chain links TRBV10-1 to TRBJ2-4, with TRBD1 matching 8 bases. Germline V lookup: CDR1 WNHNN, CDR2 SYGVQD (reference sequence). The CDR3 extends over 15 amino acids. The ends lost 5 bases at V and 5 bases at J; junction bases unmatched: 8. CDR3 amino acids: CASSRTGWTQNIQYF. Here the CDR3 DNA reads TGCGCCAGCAGTCGGACAGGGTGGACCCAAAACATTCAGTACTTC.

V and J are TRBV5-6 and TRBJ2-5; D remains ambiguous. CDR1 and CDR2 (germline): SGHDT, YYEEEE. The CDR3 totals 15 residues. V lost 0 bases, J lost 2 bases, and 11 bases lay in between. The CDR3 reads CASSLGPTIQETQYF. The DNA for the CDR3 is TGTGCCAGCAGCTTGGGGCCGACAATACAAGAGACCCAGTACTTC.

A word on this clone: An end of the junction differs from the germline gene, which may be a read error. The gene calls are TRBV25-1 and TRBJ2-1; weak D call: TRBD1 (5 bases). CDR3 size: 11 residues. Germline lookup yields CDR1 MGHDK and CDR2 SYGVNS. Here the CDR3 reads CARSGANEQFF. CDR3 in DNA: TGTGCCAGAAGTGGGGCCAATGAGCAGTTCTTC.

This chain links TRBV19 with TRBJ1-1; possibly TRBD1 for D (5 bases). This CDR3 region has 14 residues. The germline V gene encodes CDR1 LNHDA and CDR2 SQIVND (reference sequence). Deletions cut 4 bases from V and 2 bases from J, with 11 bases between. The CDR3 DNA sequence: TGTGCCAGTAGTAATCAGGGCATCAACACTGAAGCTTTCTTT. Protein sequence: CASSNQGINTEAFF.

This chain links TRBV5-6 with TRBJ1-6; D perhaps matches TRBD1 (5 bases). CDR3 length equals 15 residues. Trimming shortened V by 0 bases and J by 14 bases, and 18 bases separated the two germline ends. Germline V gene data show CDR1 as SGHDT and CDR2 as YYEEEE. The CDR3 sequence is CASSLVGAQDLALHF. Written as DNA, the CDR3 is TGTGCCAGCAGCTTGGTTGGGGCCCAGGATTTGGCCCTCCACTTT.

V is TRBV12-5 and J is TRBJ2-1; possible D gene TRBD1, 5 bases. The CDR3 contains 13 residues. Germline loops: CDR1 LGHNT, CDR2 FRNRAP. The V end lost 3 bases, the J end lost 9 bases, and 12 bases lay between the germline ends. CDR3 nucleotide sequence: TGTGCTAGTGGTTTCGACGCCACAGGTGAGCAGTTCTTC. Residues: CASGFDATGEQFF.